This entry describes one T cell receptor beta chain. Its antigen is undetermined. This entry belongs to a study of cytomegalovirus exposure and HLA in healthy donors. The donors were part of the validation cohort of 120 subjects. That cohort was separate from the first cohort, which comprised 500 to 700 subjects. Trimming removed 2 bases from V and 2 bases from J; junction bases left unmatched: 5. Germline CDR1 and CDR2: SGHAT and FQNNGV. The CDR3 consists of 15 residues. Profiled with immunoSEQ multiplex PCR; TCRdb holds only in-frame clones, not every one. The sample lists roughly 150,000 clones, 85% to 90% occurring once. Study observations and caveats: Cytomegalovirus association was listed for 164 TCR beta chains.

The J gene is TRBJ2-7, the V gene TRBV11-2; 8 bases agree with TRBD1. The source of this sequence is a young man in good health and CMV-seronegative. Sequenced sample: PBMCs. The CDR3 DNA reads TGTGCCAGCAGCTTAAGTGGACAGGGCCCCTACGAGCAGTACTTC. It translates to CASSLSGQGPYEQYF.